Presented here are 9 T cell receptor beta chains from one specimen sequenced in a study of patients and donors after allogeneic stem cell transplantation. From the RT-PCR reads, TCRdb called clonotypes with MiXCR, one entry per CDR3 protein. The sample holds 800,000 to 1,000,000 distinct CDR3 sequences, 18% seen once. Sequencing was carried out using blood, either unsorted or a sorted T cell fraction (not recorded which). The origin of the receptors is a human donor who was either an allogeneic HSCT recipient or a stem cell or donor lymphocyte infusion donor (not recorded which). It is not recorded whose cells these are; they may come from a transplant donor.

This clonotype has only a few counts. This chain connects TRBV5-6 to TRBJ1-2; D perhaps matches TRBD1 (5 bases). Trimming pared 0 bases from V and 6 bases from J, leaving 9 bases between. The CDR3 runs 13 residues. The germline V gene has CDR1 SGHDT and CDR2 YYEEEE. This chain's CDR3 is CASSLVGVDGYTF. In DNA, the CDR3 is TGTGCCAGCAGCTTGGTAGGGGTGGATGGCTACACCTTC.

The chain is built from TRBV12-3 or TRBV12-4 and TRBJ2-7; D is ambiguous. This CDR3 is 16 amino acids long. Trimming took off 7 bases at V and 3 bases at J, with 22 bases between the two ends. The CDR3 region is CASKTLSVYSCYEQYF. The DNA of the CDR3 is TGTGCCAGCAAAACCCTCTCCGTTTACAGTTGCTACGAGCAGTACTTC.

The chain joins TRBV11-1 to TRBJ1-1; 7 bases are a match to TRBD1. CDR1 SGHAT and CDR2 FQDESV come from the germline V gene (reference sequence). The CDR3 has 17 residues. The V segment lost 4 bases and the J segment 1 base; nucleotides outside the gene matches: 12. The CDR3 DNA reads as TGTGCCAGCAGCTACGACAGGGTATGGGGAGGGAACACTGAAGCTTTCTTT. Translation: CASSYDRVWGGNTEAFF. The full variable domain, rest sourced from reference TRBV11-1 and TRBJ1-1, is EAEVAQSPRYKITEKSQAVAFWCDPISGHATLYWYRQILGQGPELLVQFQDESVVDDSQLPKDRFSAERLKGVDSTLKIQPAELGDSAMYLCASSYDRVWGGNTEAFFGQGTRLTVV.

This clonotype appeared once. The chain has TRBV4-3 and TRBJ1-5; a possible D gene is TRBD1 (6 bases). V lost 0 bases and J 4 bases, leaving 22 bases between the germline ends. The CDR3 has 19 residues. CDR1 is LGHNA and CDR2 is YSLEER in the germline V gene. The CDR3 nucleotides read TGCGCCAGCAGCCAAGAAGTGGGGGGGGCCCAGAGGAAAAATCAGCCCCAGCATTTT. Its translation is CASSQEVGGAQRKNQPQHF.

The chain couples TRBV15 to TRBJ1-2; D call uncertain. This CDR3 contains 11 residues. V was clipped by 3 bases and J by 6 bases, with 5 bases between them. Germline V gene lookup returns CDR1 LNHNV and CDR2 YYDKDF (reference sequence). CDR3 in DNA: TGTGCCACCAGCAGGGATGATGGCTACACCTTC. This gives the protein CATSRDDGYTF.

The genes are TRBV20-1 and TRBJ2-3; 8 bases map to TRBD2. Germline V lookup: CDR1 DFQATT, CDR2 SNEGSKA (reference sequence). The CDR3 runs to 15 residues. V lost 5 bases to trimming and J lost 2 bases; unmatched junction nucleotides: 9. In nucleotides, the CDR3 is TGCAGTGCTTCGGATAGGCGGGGGGACACAGATACGCAGTATTTT. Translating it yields CSASDRRGDTDTQYF.

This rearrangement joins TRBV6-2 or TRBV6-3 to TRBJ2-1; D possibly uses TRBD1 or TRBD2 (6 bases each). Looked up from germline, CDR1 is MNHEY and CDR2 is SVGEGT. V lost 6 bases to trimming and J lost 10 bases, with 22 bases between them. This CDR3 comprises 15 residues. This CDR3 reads CASSLPGAGVREQFF. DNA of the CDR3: TGTGCCAGCAGCCTTCCGGGGGCCGGCGTTAGGGAGCAGTTCTTC.

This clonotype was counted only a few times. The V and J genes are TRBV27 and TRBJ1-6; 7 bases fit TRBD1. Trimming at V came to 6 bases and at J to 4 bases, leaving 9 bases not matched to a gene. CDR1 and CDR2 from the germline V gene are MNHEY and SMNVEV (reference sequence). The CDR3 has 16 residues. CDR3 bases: TGTGCCAGCAGCCAGACAGGGACGGTATATAATTCACCCCTCCACTTT. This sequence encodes CASSQTGTVYNSPLHF.

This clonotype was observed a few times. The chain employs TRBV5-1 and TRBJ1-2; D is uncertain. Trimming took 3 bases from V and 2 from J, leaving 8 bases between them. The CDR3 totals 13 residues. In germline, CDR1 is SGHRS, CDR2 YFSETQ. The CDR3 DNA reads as TGCGCCAGCAGCTCTACACAAAACTATGGCTACACCTTC. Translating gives CASSSTQNYGYTF.